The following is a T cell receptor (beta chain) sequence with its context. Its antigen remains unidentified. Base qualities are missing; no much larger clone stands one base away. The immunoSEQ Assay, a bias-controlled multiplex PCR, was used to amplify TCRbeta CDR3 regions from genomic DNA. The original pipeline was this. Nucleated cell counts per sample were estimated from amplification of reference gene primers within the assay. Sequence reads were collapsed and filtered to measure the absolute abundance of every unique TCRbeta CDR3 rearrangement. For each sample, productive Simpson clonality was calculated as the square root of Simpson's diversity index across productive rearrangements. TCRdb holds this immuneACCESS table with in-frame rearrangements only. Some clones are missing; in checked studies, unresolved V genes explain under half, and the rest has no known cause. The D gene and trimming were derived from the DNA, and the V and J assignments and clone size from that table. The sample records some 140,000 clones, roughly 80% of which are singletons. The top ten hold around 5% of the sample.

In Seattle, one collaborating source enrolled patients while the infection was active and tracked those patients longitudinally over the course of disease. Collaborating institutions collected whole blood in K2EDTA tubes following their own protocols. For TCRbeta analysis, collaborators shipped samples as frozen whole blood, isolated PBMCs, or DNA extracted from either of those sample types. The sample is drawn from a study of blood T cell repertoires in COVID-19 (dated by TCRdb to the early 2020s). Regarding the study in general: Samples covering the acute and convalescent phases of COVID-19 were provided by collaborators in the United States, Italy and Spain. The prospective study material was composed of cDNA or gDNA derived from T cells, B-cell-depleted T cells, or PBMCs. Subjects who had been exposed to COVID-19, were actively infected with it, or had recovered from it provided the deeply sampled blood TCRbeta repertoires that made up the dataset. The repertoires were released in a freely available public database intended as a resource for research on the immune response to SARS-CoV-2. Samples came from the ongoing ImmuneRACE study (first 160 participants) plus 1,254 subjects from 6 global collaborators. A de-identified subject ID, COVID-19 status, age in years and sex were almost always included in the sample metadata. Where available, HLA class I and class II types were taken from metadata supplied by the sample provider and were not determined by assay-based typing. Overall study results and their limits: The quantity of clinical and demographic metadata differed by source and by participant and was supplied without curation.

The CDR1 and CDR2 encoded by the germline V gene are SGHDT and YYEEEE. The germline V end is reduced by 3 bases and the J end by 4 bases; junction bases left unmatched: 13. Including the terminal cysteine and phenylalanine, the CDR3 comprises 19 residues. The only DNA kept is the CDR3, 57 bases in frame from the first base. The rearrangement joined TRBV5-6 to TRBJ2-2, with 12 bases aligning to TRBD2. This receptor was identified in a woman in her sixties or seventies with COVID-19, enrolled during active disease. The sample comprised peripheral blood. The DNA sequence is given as TGTGCCAGCAGCTCCCCGGGACTAGCGGGTCGGCCGGGCACCGGGGAGCTGTTTTTT. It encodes CASSSPGLAGRPGTGELFF.